This T cell receptor (beta chain) was retrieved from a study of tumor and adjacent non-tumor tissue in lung cancer. Study-wide results and limits: Higher tumor TCR diversity was associated with shorter survival.

Per the germline V gene, CDR1 is LGHNA and CDR2 is YNFKEQ. V dropped 4 bases and J dropped 1 base, with 13 bases sitting between them. This CDR3 contains 16 residues. Three rounds of nested PCR, following a modified ARM-PCR protocol, produced the TCRbeta library. From the multiplex PCR reads, TCRdb called clonotypes with MiXCR, one entry per CDR3 protein. The repertoire holds 75,000 to 100,000 distinct CDR3 sequences, with about 66% as singletons. Comments on this clonotype: Its target is unknown. The conserved final phenylalanine or tryptophan is absent from the CDR3, which likely points to a read error.

RNA was extracted from bulk tissue without any cell sorting. The clonotype originates from a man aged 55-75 years with non-small cell lung cancer. V gene TRBV4-2 combines with J gene TRBJ1-4; tentatively, D is TRBD1 (5 bases). Sequenced material: lung tumor tissue. Here the CDR3 DNA reads TGTGCCAGCAGCCGTACCCAGGGTGGAACTAATGAAAAACTGTTTTCT. Translating gives CASSRTQGGTNEKLFS.